The present T cell receptor (beta chain) was sequenced within a study of blood T cell repertoires in COVID-19. Study-wide background: Samples representing acute and convalescent COVID-19 were sourced from the United States, Italy and Spain. The cDNA or gDNA used as material had been derived from T cells, B-cell-depleted T cells, or PBMCs.

There are 15 residues in the CDR3. Germline CDR1 and CDR2: SGDLS and YYNGEE. J gave up 5 bases and V 2 bases, and 5 bases lay outside the gene matches. Seattle researchers signed up patients amid active infection and tracked them longitudinally. In the original processing: Estimation of nucleated cell counts was performed using reference gene primer amplification. Profiling relied on immunoSEQ multiplex PCR, and the TCRdb table lists in-frame clones only, not all of them. The DNA gave D and trimming, while V, J and clone size come from that table. The profile shows roughly 250,000 clones, 70% to 85% of them singletons. This clone was detected only a few times.

This receptor was identified in a human donor with COVID-19, enrolled during active disease. The donor label of this sample is uncertain. The rearrangement uses TRBV9 and TRBJ2-2, with 8 bases lining up with TRBD2. Sequenced: peripheral blood. The CDR3 coding sequence is TGTGCCAGCAGCGTTGGAGCGGGAGTTACCGGGGAGCTGTTTTTT. Translating it yields CASSVGAGVTGELFF.